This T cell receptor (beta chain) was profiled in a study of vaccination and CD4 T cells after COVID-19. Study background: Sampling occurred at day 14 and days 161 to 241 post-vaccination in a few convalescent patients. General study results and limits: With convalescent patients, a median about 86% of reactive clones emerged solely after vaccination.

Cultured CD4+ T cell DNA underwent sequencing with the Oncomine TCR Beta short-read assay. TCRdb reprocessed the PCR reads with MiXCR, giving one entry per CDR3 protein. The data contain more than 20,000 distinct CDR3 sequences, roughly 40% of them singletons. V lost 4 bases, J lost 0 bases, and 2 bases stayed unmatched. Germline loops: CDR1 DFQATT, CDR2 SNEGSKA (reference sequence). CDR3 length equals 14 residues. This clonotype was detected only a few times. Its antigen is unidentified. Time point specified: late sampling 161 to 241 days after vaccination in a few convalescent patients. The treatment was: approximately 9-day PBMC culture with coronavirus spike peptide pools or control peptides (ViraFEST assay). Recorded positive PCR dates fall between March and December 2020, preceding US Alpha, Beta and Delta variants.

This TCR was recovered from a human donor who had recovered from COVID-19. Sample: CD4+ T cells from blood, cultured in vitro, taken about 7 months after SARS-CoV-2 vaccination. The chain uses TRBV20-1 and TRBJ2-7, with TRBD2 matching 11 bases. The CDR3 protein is CSAIAGGSSYEQYF. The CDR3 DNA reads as TGCAGTGCTATAGCGGGAGGGAGCTCCTACGAGCAGTACTTC.